One sample yielded the 9 T cell receptor beta chains listed below, sequenced in a study of Ad26.COV2.S vaccination and SARS-CoV-2 variants. Treatment here: roughly 18 received Ad26.COV2.S at low or high dose, single or two shots; 5 received placebo; per-sample allocation not given. The study sampled participants on day 63 after the first vaccine or placebo injection. TCRdb keeps only in-frame clones here, not all; method: immunoSEQ multiplex PCR. This table holds some 340,000 clones, 85% found once. The sequencing here drew on peripheral blood, taken in a trial of Ad26.COV2.S vaccine versus placebo. The source is a person aged 18-65 years who received the Ad26.COV2.S COVID-19 vaccine or a placebo.

A few counts support this clone. The genes are TRBV2 and TRBJ2-1; D might be TRBD1 or TRBD2, each matching 5 bases. Trimming took off 3 bases at V and 9 bases at J, with 15 bases between the two ends. Germline CDR1 SNHLY, CDR2 FYNNEI. The CDR3 covers 14 residues. The CDR3 protein is CASSEVRRDGEQFF. In DNA, the CDR3 is TGTGCCAGCAGTGAGGTCCGACGGGACGGTGAGCAGTTCTTC.

The chain is built from TRBV4-1 and TRBJ1-4; TRBD1 might be the D (5 bases). The CDR3 covers 14 residues. The germline V gene has CDR1 MGHRA and CDR2 YSYEKL. V was trimmed by 1 base and J by 8 bases, leaving 11 bases between them. The CDR3 bases are TGCGCCAGCAGCCAAGGAGACAGTGACGAAAAACTGTTTTTT. The encoded protein is CASSQGDSDEKLFF.

This clone was seen only once. This chain uses TRBV28 with TRBJ2-1; D perhaps matches TRBD1 (8 bases). CDR1 is MDHEN and CDR2 is SYDVKM in the germline V gene. Trimming removed 6 bases at V and 4 bases at J, with 16 bases between. The CDR3 runs to 15 residues. CDR3 nucleotides: TGTGCCAGCAGGTACGACAGGGGAGGGTACAATGAGCAGTTCTTC. This codes for CASRYDRGGYNEQFF.

The chain is built from TRBV5-1 and TRBJ2-7; weak D call: TRBD2 (6 bases). The CDR3 spans 16 residues. V lost 0 bases and J lost 2, with 15 bases in between. CDR1 and CDR2 (germline): SGHRS, YFSETQ. Here the CDR3 reads CASSLAGGTATYEQYF. CDR3 nucleotides: TGCGCCAGCAGCTTGGCCGGCGGGACGGCTACCTACGAGCAGTACTTC. The whole variable domain, remainder taken from reference TRBV5-1 and TRBJ2-7, is KAGVTQTPRYLIKTRGQQVTLSCSPISGHRSVSWYQQTPGQGLQFLFEYFSETQRNKGNFPGRFSGRQFSNSRSEMNVSTLELGDSALYLCASSLAGGTATYEQYFGPGTRLTVT.

The chain combines TRBV18 with TRBJ1-2; TRBD1 matches 7 bases. CDR1 KGHSH and CDR2 LQKENI come from the germline V gene. The CDR3 has 13 amino acids. J gave up 8 bases and V 2 bases, and 5 bases lay outside the gene matches. CDR3 nucleotides: TGTGCCAGCTCACCAGACAGGGAAGAGGGCTACACCTTC. The encoded protein is CASSPDREEGYTF. Looking up the rest from reference TRBV18 and TRBJ1-2 gives the full variable domain: NAGVMQNPRHLVRRRGQEARLRCSPMKGHSHVYWYRQLPEEGLKFMVYLQKENIIDESGMPKERFSAEFPKEGPSILRIQQVVRGDSAAYFCASSPDREEGYTFGSGTRLTVV.

The chain joins TRBV9 to TRBJ2-3; 7 bases line up with TRBD2. Germline CDR1 reads SGDLS; CDR2 reads YYNGEE. The CDR3 covers 14 residues. Trimming cost V 3 bases and J 2 bases; bases outside gene matches: 3. This chain's CDR3 is CASSAGLVTDTQYF. DNA for the CDR3: TGTGCCAGCAGCGCTGGACTAGTCACAGATACGCAGTATTTT.

This clone was recorded only once. The rearrangement uses TRBV7-8 and TRBJ1-5; 8 nucleotides match TRBD1. The germline CDR1 and CDR2 sequences are SGHVS and FQNEAQ. V lost 5 bases, J lost 6 bases, and 9 bases stayed unmatched. This CDR3 has 15 residues. The CDR3 is CASSPTGGYSQPQHF. The CDR3 region has the DNA TGTGCCAGCAGCCCTACAGGGGGTTATAGTCAGCCCCAGCATTTT. The full variable domain, completed using reference TRBV7-8 and TRBJ1-5, is GAGVSQSPRYKVAKRGQDVALRCDPISGHVSLFWYQQALGQGPEFLTYFQNEAQLDKSGLPSDRFFAERPEGSVSTLKIQRTQQEDSAVYLCASSPTGGYSQPQHFGDGTRLSIL.

The chain joins TRBV24-1 to TRBJ2-3; 8 bases align to TRBD1. From germline, CDR1 is KGHDR and CDR2 SFDVKD. The CDR3 sequence is 15 residues long. Germline trimming cut 4 bases from V and 2 bases from J; bases unmatched to any gene: 4. The CDR3 loop is CATSDPGGLTDTQYF. In DNA, the CDR3 is TGTGCCACCAGTGACCCAGGGGGCCTCACAGATACGCAGTATTTT.

This chain uses TRBV30 with TRBJ2-3; 11 bases fit TRBD2. The CDR3 contains 15 residues. CDR1 GTSNPN and CDR2 SVGIG come from the germline V gene (reference sequence). The junction had 5 bases not matched to a gene; V was cut back by 2 bases and J by 4 bases. The CDR3 DNA reads TGTGCCTGGAGTCGGGGGACTAGCGGCCCAGATACGCAGTATTTT. This sequence encodes CAWSRGTSGPDTQYF.